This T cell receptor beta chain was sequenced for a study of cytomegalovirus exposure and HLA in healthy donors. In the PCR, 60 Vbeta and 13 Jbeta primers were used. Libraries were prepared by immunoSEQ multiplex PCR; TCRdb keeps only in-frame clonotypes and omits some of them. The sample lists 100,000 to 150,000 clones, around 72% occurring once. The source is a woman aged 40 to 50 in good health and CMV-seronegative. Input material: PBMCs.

The CDR3 DNA follows: TGTGCCAGCAGTTACGGTAACTCTCTAAGAGATACGCAGTATTTT. Protein product: CASSYGNSLRDTQYF. The chain couples TRBV6-5 to TRBJ2-3; D remains ambiguous. The length of the CDR3 is 15 residues. The V gene's germline CDR1 is MNHEY and CDR2 SVGAGI. Trimming took off 2 bases at V and 5 bases at J, with 14 bases between the two ends.